The present T cell receptor (beta chain) was sequenced within a study of OX40 agonist ivuxolimab in advanced cancers. Overall study context: Patients in the trial were receiving intravenous ivuxolimab every 2 weeks, at doses of 0.01 to 10 mg/kg. Aged 23 to 79 with a mean of about 63 years, they were 82.7% male.

Sequencing used immunoSEQ multiplex PCR; TCRdb keeps in-frame clones, though not all of them. The sample has tens of thousands of clones, approximately 90% seen once; the top ten hold more than 30%. Worth noting for this clone: Its antigen is unknown.

V gave up 1 base and J gave up 5 bases, with 11 bases separating them. CDR3 length: 14 amino acids. Germline CDR1 reads WSHSY; CDR2 reads SAAADI. Overall study findings and caveats: More expanded clones were seen, on average, in CD8+ T cells than in CD4+. Both blood CD4+ and CD8+ T cells showed clonal growth by week 6 at 0.1 to 3.0 mg/kg.

The source is an adult with an advanced solid tumor such as melanoma, head and neck, liver or kidney cancer. This chain connects TRBV10-2 to TRBJ1-2; D is perhaps TRBD1 (5 bases). The sample was CD4+ or CD8+ T cells sorted from blood, taken in a trial of the OX40 agonist ivuxolimab. The CDR3 here is CASSELGVGYGYTF. CDR3 sequence (DNA): TGCGCCAGCAGTGAGTTGGGGGTTGGGTATGGCTACACCTTC.